This T cell receptor beta chain is drawn from a study of shared clonotypes between healthy human individuals. A note on this clone: Its specificity is unknown.

The germline V gene encodes CDR1 GTSNPN and CDR2 SVGIG (reference sequence). V was clipped by 2 bases and J by 2 bases, with 18 bases between them. This CDR3 is built from 16 residues. Study results and caveats: An effect of sequencing depth on clonotype sharing among donors was expected. Naive subsets tended to show greater estimated richness than memory subsets.

All donors were Caucasian adults living in Nashville, Tennessee. Every subset had its genomic DNA shared out evenly among several immunoSEQ plates. Produced via immunoSEQ multiplex PCR; TCRdb's table is partial and in-frame only. The table has some 2,400,000 clones, around 95% seen once. This receptor was taken from a man younger than 35 in good health. Sequencing input: naive CD4+ T cells sorted from blood. Subset given: CD45RA+ positively selected. This chain uses TRBV30 with TRBJ1-2; TRBD1 is a possible D gene (5 bases). The CDR3 sequence is CAWSPRTTAINYGYTF. The CDR3, as DNA: TGTGCCTGGAGTCCCCGGACAACGGCGATAAACTATGGCTACACCTTC. Supplemented by reference TRBV30 and TRBJ1-2, the full variable domain reads SQTIHQWPATLVQPVGSPLSLECTVEGTSNPNLYWYRQAAGRGLQLLFYSVGIGQISSEVPQNLSASRPQDRQFILSSKKLLLSDSGFYLCAWSPRTTAINYGYTFGSGTRLTVV.